Each of the 16 T cell receptor beta chains below was sequenced from the same sample in a study of cytomegalovirus exposure and HLA in healthy donors. Profiled with immunoSEQ multiplex PCR; TCRdb holds only in-frame clones, not every one. The sample has roughly 57,000 clones; 93% are singletons. What was sequenced was PBMCs. The receptors stem from a woman younger than 30 in good health and CMV-seropositive.

The chain joins TRBV15 to TRBJ2-5, with D possibly being TRBD1 (5 bases). Trimming stripped 4 bases from V and 1 base from J, with 7 bases between. From germline, CDR1 is LNHNV and CDR2 YYDKDF (reference sequence). This CDR3 has 13 residues. CDR3 nucleotides: TGTGCCACCAGCATCGACAGCCAAGAGACCCAGTACTTC. Translation gives CATSIDSQETQYF.

J is TRBJ1-1 and V is TRBV9; the D is unclear. V gave up 4 bases and J gave up 5 bases, with 15 bases separating them. The CDR3 covers 14 residues. Germline V gives CDR1 SGDLS, CDR2 YYNGEE. CDR3 in amino acids: CASSKSFGGTEAFF. Here the CDR3 DNA reads TGTGCCAGCAGCAAATCGTTCGGAGGGACTGAAGCTTTCTTT.

The rearrangement uses TRBV7-9 and TRBJ1-2; weak D call: TRBD1 (5 bases). The CDR3 has 14 amino acids. Trimming removed 5 bases from V and 8 bases from J, with 18 bases in between. Germline V gene sequence: CDR1 SEHNR, CDR2 FQNEAQ (reference sequence). CDR3 sequence (DNA): TGTGCCAGCAGCCTAGGAGGGACTGCACAGGGCTACACCTTC. This translates into CASSLGGTAQGYTF. Full variable domain (outside the CDR3, taken from reference TRBV7-9 and TRBJ1-2): DTGVSQNPRHKITKRGQNVTFRCDPISEHNRLYWYRQTLGQGPEFLTYFQNEAQLEKSRLLSDRFSAERPKGSFSTLEIQRTEQGDSAMYLCASSLGGTAQGYTFGSGTRLTVV.

The chain is built from TRBV2 and TRBJ2-7; D gene uncertain. The CDR3 has 11 residues. CDR1 is SNHLY and CDR2 is FYNNEI in the germline V gene. V lost 3 bases and J 3 bases, leaving 3 bases between the germline ends. The CDR3, as DNA: TGTGCCAGCAGTGACAACTACGAGCAGTACTTC. This codes for CASSDNYEQYF.

V gene TRBV7-8 combines with J gene TRBJ1-1, with D unresolved. The CDR3 runs to 14 residues. CDR1 is SGHVS, CDR2 FQNEAQ, per germline. V shed 5 bases and J shed 5 bases, with 15 bases lying between them. CDR3 residues: CASSLDRGRTEAFF. The CDR3, as DNA: TGTGCCAGCAGCCTCGACCGGGGAAGGACTGAAGCTTTCTTT.

The chain employs TRBV25-1 and TRBJ1-1; TRBD1 is a possible D gene (5 bases). The CDR3 is made up of 16 amino acids. Germline V gene sequence: CDR1 MGHDK, CDR2 SYGVNS. Trimming removed 6 bases from V and 0 bases from J, with 17 bases in between. The CDR3 is CASRPRTNFMNTEAFF. In DNA, the CDR3 is TGTGCCAGCAGACCTAGGACAAATTTCATGAACACTGAAGCTTTCTTT. Variable domain in full (rest from reference TRBV25-1 and TRBJ1-1): EADIYQTPRYLVIGTGKKITLECSQTMGHDKMYWYQQDPGMELHLIHYSYGVNSTEKGDLSSESTVSRIRTEHFPLTLESARPSHTSQYLCASRPRTNFMNTEAFFGQGTRLTVV.

The chain couples TRBV21-1 to TRBJ1-5; TRBD1 reflects the table's D call only, with no check against the DNA. TRBV21-1 has pseudogene status. The CDR3 loop spans 15 amino acids. CDR3 sequence: CAAGDRDLGNQPQHF. The CDR3 nucleotides are TGTGCCGCCGGGGACAGGGATTTAGGCAATCAGCCCCAGCATTTT.

CDR3 sequence: CASIRTGGDYGYTF. CDR3 in DNA: TGTGCCAGCATCAGGACAGGGGGTGACTATGGCTACACCTTC. The V call is TRBV5-5, the J call TRBJ1-2; the match to TRBD1 covers 10 bases. Germline assignment: CDR1 SGHKS and CDR2 YYEKEE (reference sequence). CDR3 length equals 14 residues. Germline trimming cut 6 bases from V and 3 bases from J; bases unmatched to any gene: 5.

The chain recombines TRBV19 with TRBJ1-2, with 9 bases lining up with TRBD1. With V trimmed by 10 bases and J by 0 bases, 15 bases remained unmatched. Germline CDR1 is LNHDA and CDR2 is SQIVND (reference sequence). This CDR3 comprises 17 residues. The chain's CDR3 is CATGSGTGNLANYGYTF. CDR3 nucleotide sequence: TGTGCCACTGGGTCCGGGACAGGGAATTTAGCTAACTATGGCTACACCTTC.

This chain uses TRBV20-1 with TRBJ1-1; D not resolved. Per the germline V gene, CDR1 is DFQATT and CDR2 is SNEGSKA (reference sequence). V was shortened by 0 bases and J by 11 bases, with 4 bases between the two germline ends. This CDR3 is 9 amino acids long. In DNA form, the CDR3 reads TGCAGTGCTAGAGAGCGCGCTTTCTTT. It yields the protein CSARERAFF.

V usage is TRBV5-1 and J usage is TRBJ2-3; 10 nucleotides agree with TRBD2. The CDR3 length is 16 residues. CDR1 is SGHRS, CDR2 YFSETQ, per germline. The V segment lost 1 base and the J segment 1 base; nucleotides outside the gene matches: 3. CDR3 bases: TGCGCCAGCAGCTTGAGAGGACTAGCGGGCACAGATACGCAGTATTTT. Translated: CASSLRGLAGTDTQYF.

This clone was counted once. The genes are TRBV19 and TRBJ2-7; 8 positions agree with TRBD1. Germline assignment: CDR1 LNHDA and CDR2 SQIVND (reference sequence). This CDR3 spans 18 amino acids. The junction had 13 bases not matched to a gene; V was cut back by 3 bases and J by 0 bases. The CDR3 is CASSILYRGTGSSYEQYF. CDR3 nucleotide sequence: TGTGCCAGTAGTATCCTCTATAGGGGGACAGGAAGCTCCTACGAGCAGTACTTC.

The rearrangement links TRBV5-1 to TRBJ2-7, with TRBD1 identical over 9 bases. This CDR3 has 12 residues. CDR1 SGHRS and CDR2 YFSETQ come from the germline V gene. Unmatched junction bases numbered 5, after V lost 7 bases and J lost 6 bases. DNA of the CDR3: TGCGCCAGCTCCGGGACAGGGCTCGAGCAGTACTTC. Amino acid sequence: CASSGTGLEQYF.

The rearrangement uses TRBV7-2 and TRBJ2-7; D gene uncertain. This CDR3 is built from 13 residues. V lost 5 bases, J lost 0 bases, and 8 bases lay in between. Germline V lookup: CDR1 SGHTA, CDR2 FQGNSA. The DNA for the CDR3 is TGTGCCAGCAGCCTCAAGAGCTCCTACGAGCAGTACTTC. This encodes CASSLKSSYEQYF.

The rearrangement uses TRBV11-2 and TRBJ2-7; D is perhaps TRBD1 (6 bases). The CDR3 extends over 15 amino acids. V gave up 1 base and J gave up 3 bases, with 13 bases separating them. Germline CDR1 SGHAT, CDR2 FQNNGV. CDR3 in amino acids: CASSLVQDRNYEQYF. The CDR3 DNA sequence: TGTGCCAGCAGCTTAGTCCAGGACAGAAACTACGAGCAGTACTTC.

The V call is TRBV11-2, the J call TRBJ2-1, with D possibly matching TRBD1 (5 bases). CDR3 length: 14 amino acids. Trimming cost V 1 base and J 7 bases, with 11 bases left between them. The germline gives CDR1 SGHAT, CDR2 FQNNGV. The CDR3 loop is CASSLGPGQNEQFF. In nucleotides, the CDR3 is TGTGCCAGCAGCTTAGGGCCAGGGCAAAATGAGCAGTTCTTC. Drawing the rest from reference TRBV11-2 and TRBJ2-1, the complete variable domain is EAGVAQSPRYKIIEKRQSVAFWCNPISGHATLYWYQQILGQGPKLLIQFQNNGVVDDSQLPKDRFSAERLKGVDSTLKIQPAKLEDSAVYLCASSLGPGQNEQFFGPGTRLTVL.